The 26 T cell receptor beta chains in this list originate from one sample, sequenced in a study of shared clonotypes between healthy human individuals. Selected positively for CCR7 and CD45RO-negative, naive CD8 cells excluded terminally differentiated effector memory CD45RA+ cells. Method: immunoSEQ multiplex PCR; TCRdb's copy keeps in-frame clones and lacks some. The sample has about 2.1 million clones; under 95% are singletons. Sequenced: naive CD8+ T cells from PBMCs. The receptor source for this set is a man younger than 35 in good health. Some clones in this sample may be carry-over from other donors' samples.

The gene calls are TRBV6-6 and TRBJ1-4; 11 bases align to TRBD1. Germline V gene lookup returns CDR1 MNHNY and CDR2 SVGAGI (reference sequence). Trimming cost V 0 bases and J 13 bases; bases outside gene matches: 7. The CDR3 totals 15 residues. CDR3 sequence reads: CASSYSWTGGAGLFF. In DNA, the CDR3 is TGTGCCAGCAGTTACTCTTGGACAGGGGGCGCGGGACTGTTTTTT.

The chain recombines TRBV29-1 with TRBJ1-5, with D possibly matching TRBD1 (6 bases). The germline V gene has CDR1 SQVTM and CDR2 ANQGSEA. This CDR3 region has 14 residues. Trimming removed 4 bases at V and 4 bases at J, with 14 bases between. The CDR3 region has the DNA TGCAGCGTTGGGGGCAGGGGAAAAAATCAGCCCCAGCATTTT. Translating it yields CSVGGRGKNQPQHF. The entire variable domain, with the rest obtained from reference TRBV29-1 and TRBJ1-5, is as follows: SAVISQKPSRDICQRGTSLTIQCQVDSQVTMMFWYRQQPGQSLTLIATANQGSEATYESGFVIDKFPISRPNLTFSTLTVSNMSPEDSSIYLCSVGGRGKNQPQHFGDGTRLSIL.

The chain uses TRBV11-2 and TRBJ2-7, with D possibly being TRBD2 (6 bases). Trimming took 3 bases from V and 6 from J, leaving 9 bases between them. This CDR3 is built from 12 residues. Germline-derived CDR1 and CDR2 are SGHAT and FQNNGV. CDR3 nucleotides: TGTGCCAGCAGCTTCGGGAGCCCCGAGCAGTACTTC. Translated: CASSFGSPEQYF.

The chain's CDR3 is CASSWEGPGSYNEQFF. The CDR3 DNA reads TGTGCCAGCAGCTGGGAGGGGCCCGGCTCCTACAATGAGCAGTTCTTC. The genes are TRBV5-8 and TRBJ2-1; 7 bases align to TRBD2. J gave up 0 bases and V 3 bases, and 6 bases lay outside the gene matches. This CDR3 is built from 16 residues. CDR1 SGHTS and CDR2 YDEGEE come from the germline V gene. Full variable domain (remainder filled in from reference TRBV5-8 and TRBJ2-1): EAGVTQSPTHLIKTRGQQATLRCSPISGHTSVYWYQQALGLGLQFLLWYDEGEERNRGNFPPRFSGRQFPNYSSELNVNALELEDSALYLCASSWEGPGSYNEQFFGPGTRLTVL.

The rearrangement joins TRBV9 to TRBJ2-3, with D possibly matching TRBD2 (6 bases). The CDR3 is 14 residues long. CDR1 is SGDLS, CDR2 YYNGEE, per germline. The V end lost 4 bases, the J end lost 6 bases, and 15 bases lay between the germline ends. In DNA, the CDR3 is TGTGCCAGCAGCCCCAGACTAGTATCGGATACGCAGTATTTT. Translation: CASSPRLVSDTQYF.

The chain carries TRBV6-5 and TRBJ2-7; 9 bases are a match to TRBD2. The CDR3 consists of 13 residues. J lost 2 bases, V lost 6 bases, and 2 bases had no gene match. Germline assignment: CDR1 MNHEY and CDR2 SVGAGI. The CDR3 loop is CASRTSGAYEQYF. For the CDR3, the DNA is TGTGCCAGCAGGACTAGCGGAGCCTACGAGCAGTACTTC.

Points on this clone: Other DNA sequences of this sample code for an identical CDR3. The chain combines TRBV9 with TRBJ2-2, with D possibly matching TRBD2 (6 bases). The CDR3 extends over 13 amino acids. Trimming took off 3 bases at V and 5 bases at J, with 8 bases between the two ends. The germline V gene encodes CDR1 SGDLS and CDR2 YYNGEE. In DNA, the CDR3 is TGTGCCAGCAGCGCCGGGGGTACCGGGGAGCTGTTTTTT. This codes for CASSAGGTGELFF.

J is TRBJ1-1 and V is TRBV9; possibly TRBD1 for D (5 bases). The CDR3 runs to 17 residues. V was cut by 4 bases and J by 0 bases, with 19 bases left in between. Germline CDR1 is SGDLS and CDR2 is YYNGEE. The CDR3 protein is CASSPYQTATMNTEAFF. In nucleotides, the CDR3 is TGTGCCAGCAGCCCGTACCAGACAGCAACTATGAACACTGAAGCTTTCTTT.

This sequence joins TRBV7-9 and TRBJ2-3, with D possibly matching TRBD1 (5 bases). In germline, CDR1 is SEHNR, CDR2 FQNEAQ (reference sequence). CDR3 size: 15 residues. V lost 2 bases and J lost 1, with 10 bases in between. CDR3 coding DNA: TGTGCCAGCAGCTTACCGGGCAGGGGCACAGATACGCAGTATTTT. Translated, it gives CASSLPGRGTDTQYF. The full variable domain, its missing parts supplied by reference TRBV7-9 and TRBJ2-3, is DTGVSQNPRHKITKRGQNVTFRCDPISEHNRLYWYRQTLGQGPEFLTYFQNEAQLEKSRLLSDRFSAERPKGSFSTLEIQRTEQGDSAMYLCASSLPGRGTDTQYFGPGTRLTVL.

The chain links TRBV7-6 to TRBJ2-7; TRBD2 matches at 7 bases. V lost 10 bases to trimming and J lost 3 bases; unmatched junction nucleotides: 15. The germline CDR1 and CDR2 sequences are SGHVS and FNYEAQ. The CDR3 extends over 15 amino acids. The CDR3 loop is CATQAGTLEDYEQYF. The DNA of the CDR3 is TGTGCCACGCAAGCGGGGACGTTAGAAGACTACGAGCAGTACTTC.

For the CDR3, the DNA is TGTGCCAGCAGTGAATTTGGAGAGAGCACCGGGGAGCTGTTTTTT. It codes for CASSEFGESTGELFF. The J gene is TRBJ2-2, the V gene TRBV2; D ambiguous. The CDR3 runs 15 residues. V was pared by 2 bases and J by 4 bases, with 11 bases between. Germline V gene data show CDR1 as SNHLY and CDR2 as FYNNEI. Full variable domain (rest looked up from reference TRBV2 and TRBJ2-2): EPEVTQTPSHQVTQMGQEVILRCVPISNHLYFYWYRQILGQKVEFLVSFYNNEISEKSEIFDDQFSVERPDGSNFTLKIRSTKLEDSAMYFCASSEFGESTGELFFGEGSRLTVL.

This rearrangement joins TRBV7-9 to TRBJ2-1, with a weak D call TRBD2 (6 bases). The CDR3 is 12 residues long. V lost 6 bases and J 8 bases, leaving 11 bases between the germline ends. The germline V gene has CDR1 SEHNR and CDR2 FQNEAQ (reference sequence). The CDR3: CASRWGEHEQFF. The CDR3 DNA is TGTGCCAGCAGATGGGGGGAGCATGAGCAGTTCTTC.

The genes are TRBV10-3 and TRBJ1-2; D may be TRBD1 (6 bases). V gave up 0 bases and J gave up 8 bases, with 13 bases separating them. The CDR3 extends over 14 amino acids. Germline-derived CDR1 and CDR2 are ENHRY and SYGVKD. For the CDR3, the DNA is TGTGCCATCAGTGAGTCGAGCGGGGGCTACGGCTACACCTTC. As protein: CAISESSGGYGYTF.

This chain connects TRBV6-1 to TRBJ2-3; possible D gene TRBD2, 6 bases. Germline CDR1 MNHNS, CDR2 SASEGT. Trimming removed 3 bases from V and 5 bases from J, with 12 bases in between. The CDR3 is 14 amino acids. The CDR3 coding sequence is TGTGCCAGCAGTGATCGGGGGATGGAAGATACGCAGTATTTT. This translates into CASSDRGMEDTQYF.

Remarks on this clone: Other DNA sequences in this specimen translate into the identical CDR3. This chain links TRBV28 with TRBJ2-7; D remains unclear. Trimming removed 5 bases at V and 4 bases at J, with 9 bases between. The CDR3 extends over 12 amino acids. Per the germline V gene, CDR1 is MDHEN and CDR2 is SYDVKM. CDR3 nucleotides: TGTGCCAGCAGTCCGGACCTATACGAGCAGTACTTC. It specifies CASSPDLYEQYF.

With regard to this clone: The sample carries other DNA sequences with the same CDR3. This chain links TRBV29-1 with TRBJ1-2, with D hard to call. This CDR3 has 12 residues. The V gene's germline CDR1 is SQVTM and CDR2 ANQGSEA. The germline V and J ends were trimmed by 1 base and 4 bases, with 7 bases remaining between them. The CDR3 region has the DNA TGCAGCGTTGAAGGGCAGGCCTATGGCTACACCTTC. It encodes CSVEGQAYGYTF.

Concerning this clone itself: Other DNA sequences in the same sample also yield this CDR3. The CDR3 here is CASSLGRTGGAYGYTF. The CDR3 DNA is TGTGCCAGCAGTTTAGGCCGGACAGGGGGCGCGTATGGCTACACCTTC. V and J are TRBV27 and TRBJ1-2; 11 nucleotides match TRBD1. The CDR3 sequence is 16 residues long. V shed 2 bases, J shed 5 bases, and the junction held 7 bases outside the gene matches. CDR1 is MNHEY and CDR2 is SMNVEV in the germline V gene (reference sequence).

This clone was picked up one time. The sample contains more than one DNA sequence encoding this CDR3. This chain joins TRBV5-1 and TRBJ2-1, with D possibly being TRBD1 or TRBD2 (6 bases each). The V end was cut by 0 bases, the J end by 4 bases, with 11 bases between. The V gene's germline CDR1 is SGHRS and CDR2 YFSETQ. CDR3 length equals 15 residues. CDR3 sequence reads: CASSLAGALYNEQFF. The CDR3 nucleotides read TGCGCCAGCAGCTTGGCGGGGGCCCTTTACAATGAGCAGTTCTTC.

The rearrangement links TRBV6-6 to TRBJ2-1; D not resolved. The germline V gene has CDR1 MNHNY and CDR2 SVGAGI (reference sequence). The ends were cut back, 10 bases at V and 8 bases at J, with 21 bases in the middle. The CDR3 runs 14 residues. DNA for the CDR3: TGTGCCACCCAAACTGGCCCCTTACGCGATGAGCAGTTCTTC. Residues: CATQTGPLRDEQFF.

The rearrangement uses TRBV4-3 and TRBJ2-3, with 8 bases that match TRBD2. CDR1 is LGHNA, CDR2 YSLEER, per germline. After removal of 0 bases from V and 2 bases from J, the junction contained 4 bases not matched to a gene. The CDR3 contains 16 residues. The CDR3 DNA is TGCGCCAGCAGCCAAGAAACTAGCGGCTTCACAGATACGCAGTATTTT. Amino acid sequence: CASSQETSGFTDTQYF.

The chain joins TRBV29-1 to TRBJ2-7; TRBD1 agrees at 7 bases. Germline assignment: CDR1 SQVTM and CDR2 ANQGSEA. The CDR3 has 14 residues. The J segment lost 6 bases and the V segment lost 4 bases, leaving 12 bases of the junction unmatched. The CDR3 sequence is CSVGTGRTHSEQYF. In nucleotides, the CDR3 is TGCAGCGTTGGGACAGGCCGGACCCACAGCGAGCAGTACTTC.

V and J are TRBV12-5 and TRBJ2-3, with TRBD2 matching over 8 bases. Germline CDR1 LGHNT, CDR2 FRNRAP. J lost 1 base, V lost 5 bases, and 2 bases had no gene match. The CDR3 contains 14 residues. The CDR3 nucleotides read TGTGCTAGTGGTGATAGCGGGGGCACAGATACGCAGTATTTT. Encoded protein: CASGDSGGTDTQYF.

The genes are TRBV19 and TRBJ2-1; TRBD2 aligns across 11 bases. There are 16 residues in the CDR3. J gave up 15 bases and V 5 bases, and 18 bases lay outside the gene matches. Per the germline V gene, CDR1 is LNHDA and CDR2 is SQIVND (reference sequence). The CDR3 loop is CASSPPEGTSGEDRFF. The DNA of the CDR3 is TGTGCCAGTAGTCCCCCGGAGGGGACTAGCGGAGAGGATCGGTTCTTC.

This chain uses TRBV7-8 with TRBJ1-2; D uncertain. The CDR3 extends over 13 amino acids. V gave up 1 base and J gave up 6 bases, with 9 bases separating them. Germline V gene lookup returns CDR1 SGHVS and CDR2 FQNEAQ. The CDR3 is CASSLGPLDGYTF. DNA of the CDR3: TGTGCCAGCAGCTTAGGCCCTTTGGATGGCTACACCTTC.

This chain connects TRBV5-4 to TRBJ2-7; either TRBD1 or TRBD2 may supply D (5 bases each). This CDR3 contains 13 residues. The ends were cut back, 4 bases at V and 4 bases at J, with 12 bases in the middle. Germline CDR1 reads SGHNT; CDR2 reads YYREEE (reference sequence). The CDR3, as DNA: TGTGCCAGCAGCGAGGCCAGGGAGTACGAGCAGTACTTC. It encodes CASSEAREYEQYF.

To note about this clone: The identical CDR3 is also encoded by other nucleotide sequences in the sample. The chain combines TRBV7-9 with TRBJ2-7; 11 positions match TRBD1. The germline V gene has CDR1 SEHNR and CDR2 FQNEAQ (reference sequence). The CDR3 is 15 amino acids. V dropped 4 bases and J dropped 5; count of bases not matched to a gene: 7. CDR3 amino acids: CASSSRDRGLNEQYF. As DNA, the CDR3 is TGTGCCAGCAGCTCCCGGGACAGGGGGTTGAACGAGCAGTACTTC. Together with reference TRBV7-9 and TRBJ2-7, the CDR3 gives the full variable domain: DTGVSQNPRHKITKRGQNVTFRCDPISEHNRLYWYRQTLGQGPEFLTYFQNEAQLEKSRLLSDRFSAERPKGSFSTLEIQRTEQGDSAMYLCASSSRDRGLNEQYFGPGTRLTVT.